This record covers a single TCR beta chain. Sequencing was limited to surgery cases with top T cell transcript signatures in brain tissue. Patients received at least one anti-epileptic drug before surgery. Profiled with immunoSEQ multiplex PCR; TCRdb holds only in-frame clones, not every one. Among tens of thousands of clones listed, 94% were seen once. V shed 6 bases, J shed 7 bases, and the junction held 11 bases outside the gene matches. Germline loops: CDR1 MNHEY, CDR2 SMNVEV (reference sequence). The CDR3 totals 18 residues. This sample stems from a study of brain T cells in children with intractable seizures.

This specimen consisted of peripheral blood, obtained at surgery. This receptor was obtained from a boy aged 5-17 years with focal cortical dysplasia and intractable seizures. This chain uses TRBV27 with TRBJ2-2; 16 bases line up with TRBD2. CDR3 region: CASSAGTSGRASVGELFF. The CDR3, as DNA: TGTGCCAGCAGCGCCGGGACTAGCGGGAGGGCCTCGGTCGGGGAGCTGTTTTTT.